A selection of T cell receptor beta chains follows, all from one sample in a study of blood T cells in healthy people across ages. TCRdb analysed the 5' RACE reads with MiXCR anew, one entry per CDR3 protein. The table lists around 1,100,000 distinct CDR3 sequences, more than 30% of them singletons, with about an eighth in the top ten. The sequenced sample consisted of blood. The receptors were gathered from a man aged 18 to 30 in good health. Both conserved end residues are part of each CDR3. The order of the fields is CDR3 DNA, CDR3 protein, J gene, V gene, D gene, clone size. The D gene is left open where the match is weak. Some rows have no size entry. The others give once, few or many, or a class for an expanded clone.

DNA: TGTGCCAGCAGCGTGGGGGACGGCTCCTACGAGCAGTACTTC
CDR3: CASSVGDGSYEQYF
J: TRBJ2-7
V: TRBV9
D: -
size: -

DNA: TGTGCCAGTTCGATCAACCTTAATGAAAAACTGTTTTTT
CDR3: CASSINLNEKLFF
J: TRBJ1-4
V: TRBV12-3/TRBV12-4
D: -
size: -

DNA: TGCAGTGCTGGACAGGGGGCATCAGATACGCAGTATTTT
CDR3: CSAGQGASDTQYF
J: TRBJ2-3
V: TRBV20-1
D: TRBD1
size: -

DNA: TGCAGTGCACGGACAGGGAGTATAACTAACTATGGCTACACCTTC
CDR3: CSARTGSITNYGYTF
J: TRBJ1-2
V: TRBV20-1
D: TRBD1
size: -

DNA: TGTGCCTGGAGGACGACAGGGGCGGGCACCGGGGAGCTGTTTTTT
CDR3: CAWRTTGAGTGELFF
J: TRBJ2-2
V: TRBV30
D: TRBD1
size: -

DNA: TGTGCCAGCAGCAAAACTAATGAAAAACTGTTTTTT
CDR3: CASSKTNEKLFF
J: TRBJ1-4
V: TRBV6-6
D: -
size: few

DNA: TGTGCCAGTAGTGGTAGCACAGGGTCCAATCACCCCCAGCATTTT
CDR3: CASSGSTGSNHPQHF
J: TRBJ1-5
V: TRBV19
D: -
size: -

DNA: TGTGCCAGCAGCCGACCCTCAAACCAGAACACCGGGGAGCTGTTTTTT
CDR3: CASSRPSNQNTGELFF
J: TRBJ2-2
V: TRBV3-1
D: -
size: few

DNA: TGCAGCGTTGAAGATGGGAAGCCTACCTACGAGCAGTACTTC
CDR3: CSVEDGKPTYEQYF
J: TRBJ2-7
V: TRBV29-1
D: -
size: once

DNA: TGTGCCAGCAGTGGGACTAGCGGGGACTACGAGCAGTACTTC
CDR3: CASSGTSGDYEQYF
J: TRBJ2-7
V: TRBV12-3/TRBV12-4
D: TRBD2
size: -

DNA: TGTGCCAGCCAGGCAGGGGTGAACACTGAAGCTTTCTTT
CDR3: CASQAGVNTEAFF
J: TRBJ1-1
V: TRBV14
D: -
size: few

DNA: TGCGCCAGCAGCCATCCCGGGGGGACGGGAGACTTTAATTCACCCCTCCACTTT
CDR3: CASSHPGGTGDFNSPLHF
J: TRBJ1-6
V: TRBV4-1
D: -
size: few

DNA: TGTGCCAGCAAGGGGAGGGATGCTGATGAGCAGTTCTTC
CDR3: CASKGRDADEQFF
J: TRBJ2-1
V: TRBV28
D: TRBD2
size: few

DNA: TGTGCCAGCAGTGGGTTGACAGGGGGGTGGGAGACCCAGTACTTC
CDR3: CASSGLTGGWETQYF
J: TRBJ2-5
V: TRBV28
D: TRBD1
size: -

DNA: TGTGCCAGCAGTTCCCTTCCAGAGACCCAGTACTTC
CDR3: CASSSLPETQYF
J: TRBJ2-5
V: TRBV6-2/TRBV6-3
D: -
size: -

DNA: TGCAGTGCTAGAGGACCGGGCTCCCTAGTGACCCAGTACTTC
CDR3: CSARGPGSLVTQYF
J: TRBJ2-5
V: TRBV20-1
D: -
size: -

DNA: TGTGCCAGCAGCCGTGGGCAGGGCATTGGTTATGGCTACACCTTC
CDR3: CASSRGQGIGYGYTF
J: TRBJ1-2
V: TRBV7-9
D: -
size: -

DNA: TGTGCCAGCAGCCGGGACAGGGCTAGGTCACCCCTCCACTTT
CDR3: CASSRDRARSPLHF
J: TRBJ1-6
V: TRBV7-2
D: TRBD1
size: few

DNA: TGTGCCAGCAGCTCCAAGGGGGCAAACATTCAGTACTTC
CDR3: CASSSKGANIQYF
J: TRBJ2-4
V: TRBV7-9
D: TRBD1
size: few

DNA: TGTGCCAGCAGCCAAGATTCTGTTAATTCACCCCTCCACTTT
CDR3: CASSQDSVNSPLHF
J: TRBJ1-6
V: TRBV3-1
D: -
size: -

DNA: TGCGCCGGCAGCTTGGAAGGGTGGGAGAGGAATGAGCAGTTCTTC
CDR3: CAGSLEGWERNEQFF
J: TRBJ2-1
V: TRBV5-1
D: -
size: few

DNA: TGTGCCAGCAGCGGCCTCTTAGGGGATAGCACAGATACGCAGTATTTT
CDR3: CASSGLLGDSTDTQYF
J: TRBJ2-3
V: TRBV9
D: -
size: few

DNA: TGTGCCAGCCTCGGCAGGGGAGACACTGAAGCTTTCTTT
CDR3: CASLGRGDTEAFF
J: TRBJ1-1
V: TRBV7-2
D: -
size: few

DNA: TGTGCCAGCAGCAACCGGGACAGCCGCTATGGCTACACCTTC
CDR3: CASSNRDSRYGYTF
J: TRBJ1-2
V: TRBV9
D: TRBD1
size: -

DNA: TGTGCCAGCAGTTACTCCGTTAACACAGATACGCAGTATTTT
CDR3: CASSYSVNTDTQYF
J: TRBJ2-3
V: TRBV6-5
D: -
size: -

DNA: TGTGCCAGTAGTACAGGGGGAAGAGATACGCAGTACTTC
CDR3: CASSTGGRDTQYF
J: TRBJ2-7
V: TRBV19
D: TRBD1
size: -

DNA: TGTGCCTGCAGTTTGACGGGGGGTCAGCCCCAGCATTTT
CDR3: CACSLTGGQPQHF
J: TRBJ1-5
V: TRBV12-3/TRBV12-4
D: -
size: -

DNA: TGCAGTGCTCCCTCTGATGAAAAACTGTTTTTT
CDR3: CSAPSDEKLFF
J: TRBJ1-4
V: TRBV20-1
D: -
size: few

DNA: TGTGCCAGCATGGTTCGGTCTCTTGCAGGGAACACTGAAGCTTTCTTT
CDR3: CASMVRSLAGNTEAFF
J: TRBJ1-1
V: TRBV6-2/TRBV6-3
D: -
size: few

DNA: TGCAGTGTCCTCGGGACAGGATCCTACAATGAGCAGTTCTTC
CDR3: CSVLGTGSYNEQFF
J: TRBJ2-1
V: TRBV20-1
D: TRBD1
size: -

DNA: TGTGCCAGCAGTCGATACTCCCCCGGCTACACCTTC
CDR3: CASSRYSPGYTF
J: TRBJ1-2
V: TRBV2
D: -
size: -

DNA: TGTGCCAGCAGCTTAGAGCCCTACGAGCAGTACTTC
CDR3: CASSLEPYEQYF
J: TRBJ2-7
V: TRBV7-2
D: -
size: -

DNA: TGTGCCAGCAGCCACGTGGGCGATGAGCAGTACTTC
CDR3: CASSHVGDEQYF
J: TRBJ2-5
V: TRBV14
D: -
size: -

DNA: TGTGCCAGCAGCTACGTTTGGGAATCGGGCACTGAAGCTTTCTTT
CDR3: CASSYVWESGTEAFF
J: TRBJ1-1
V: TRBV7-2
D: -
size: -

DNA: TGTGCCAGCAGTATCCCCCTCGGGGGGGTGGGCTCTGGGGCCAACGTCCTGACTTTC
CDR3: CASSIPLGGVGSGANVLTF
J: TRBJ2-6
V: TRBV2
D: TRBD2
size: -

DNA: TGTGCCAGCAGCGTAACGACAGGCGAGCAGTACTTC
CDR3: CASSVTTGEQYF
J: TRBJ2-7
V: TRBV9
D: -
size: -

DNA: TGCGCCAGCAGCCAACAAGACAGATCCTCGAATGAGCAGTTCTTC
CDR3: CASSQQDRSSNEQFF
J: TRBJ2-1
V: TRBV4-1
D: -
size: -

DNA: TGTGCCATCAGTGAGTCGTCCGGGACCAACTACAATGAGCAGTTCTTC
CDR3: CAISESSGTNYNEQFF
J: TRBJ2-1
V: TRBV10-3
D: -
size: -

DNA: TGCAGCGTTGAAGAATCGGGTATAGCAGGGTCCGCCGAGCAGTACTTC
CDR3: CSVEESGIAGSAEQYF
J: TRBJ2-7
V: TRBV29-1
D: -
size: -

DNA: TGTGCCAGCCCCCCCGTCCCTGTCACAGATACGCAGTATTTT
CDR3: CASPPVPVTDTQYF
J: TRBJ2-3
V: TRBV12-3/TRBV12-4
D: -
size: -

DNA: TGTGCCAGCGTAGGGGGCGAGGTCACTGAAGCTTTCTTT
CDR3: CASVGGEVTEAFF
J: TRBJ1-1
V: TRBV12-3/TRBV12-4
D: TRBD1
size: few

DNA: TGTGCCAGCAGCCCCGCTTTGGGTGGCCATAATTCACCCCTCCACTTT
CDR3: CASSPALGGHNSPLHF
J: TRBJ1-6
V: TRBV11-2
D: -
size: -

DNA: TGCAGTGCTAGAGATGATCGGGACAGAAGTTATGGCTACACCTTC
CDR3: CSARDDRDRSYGYTF
J: TRBJ1-2
V: TRBV20-1
D: TRBD1
size: -

DNA: TGCGCCAGCAGCTTGTTACCAGGCCGGGACACCGGGGAGCTGTTTTTT
CDR3: CASSLLPGRDTGELFF
J: TRBJ2-2
V: TRBV5-1
D: -
size: few

DNA: TGTGCCAGCAGCTTAGCCGGCCTTGGACGGCCCCTACTAGTCAATGAGCAGTTCTTC
CDR3: CASSLAGLGRPLLVNEQFF
J: TRBJ2-1
V: TRBV7-9
D: -
size: few

DNA: TGTGCCAGCAGCCGTACCGGGACTAGCGGGGGGGTCCAATGGAATGAGCAGTTATTC
CDR3: CASSRTGTSGGVQWNEQLF
J: TRBJ2-1
V: TRBV4-2
D: TRBD2
size: -

DNA: TGTGCCAGCAGGGGTACAGGGATGGGTGAGCAGTTCTTC
CDR3: CASRGTGMGEQFF
J: TRBJ2-1
V: TRBV6-5
D: -
size: -

DNA: TGTGCCAGCCGATCCTACCCCGCTAACTATGGCTACACCTTC
CDR3: CASRSYPANYGYTF
J: TRBJ1-2
V: TRBV28
D: -
size: -

DNA: TGCGCCAGCAGCGAAATAACTCTAGCGGGAGGGCCGGGGGAGACCCAGTACTTC
CDR3: CASSEITLAGGPGETQYF
J: TRBJ2-5
V: TRBV10-2
D: TRBD2
size: -

DNA: TGTGCCAGCAGTCCCCCCGGGACCTTAAGTGGCTACACCTTC
CDR3: CASSPPGTLSGYTF
J: TRBJ1-2
V: TRBV28
D: -
size: -

DNA: TGTGCCAGCAGCCAAGATGGGGGACTAGATCCAGATACGCAGTATTTT
CDR3: CASSQDGGLDPDTQYF
J: TRBJ2-3
V: TRBV4-2
D: TRBD2
size: few

DNA: TGTGCCATCAGTGGGGGACAGGGGGATAACTATGGCTACACCTTC
CDR3: CAISGGQGDNYGYTF
J: TRBJ1-2
V: TRBV10-3
D: TRBD1
size: few

DNA: TGTGCCAGCAGTGAGTCTGGCAATGAGCAGTTCTTC
CDR3: CASSESGNEQFF
J: TRBJ2-1
V: TRBV6-1
D: -
size: few

DNA: TGTGCCAGCAGTTACTCCCAGGTATACGAGCAGTACTTC
CDR3: CASSYSQVYEQYF
J: TRBJ2-7
V: TRBV6-6
D: -
size: -

DNA: TGTGCCAGCAGCCTAGTCGGGGGGGATAGCTACACCTTC
CDR3: CASSLVGGDSYTF
J: TRBJ1-2
V: TRBV7-2
D: -
size: few